This T cell receptor beta chain derives from a study of blood T cell repertoires in COVID-19. Study-level information: Acute-phase and convalescent COVID-19 samples originated in the United States, Italy and Spain. Sources were T cells, B-cell-depleted T cells, or PBMCs; the material itself was cDNA or gDNA.

In the original workflow: Cell counts per sample came from amplifying reference gene primers. The repertoire was sequenced with immunoSEQ multiplex PCR; TCRdb's copy has only in-frame clones and lacks some. The V and J calls and clone size are taken from that table; D and trimming were inferred from the DNA. This sample has fewer than 250,000 clones, with about 88% found just once. The sample holds a few counts of this clone. V was clipped by 0 bases and J by 8 bases; unmatched bases: 2. The CDR3 is made up of 15 amino acids. CDR1 and CDR2 (germline): MRHNA, SNTAGT. The TCR comes from a man aged 30 to 39 with acute or convalescent COVID-19. The genes are TRBV6-4 and TRBJ2-3; 13 bases are shared with TRBD2. What was sequenced was peripheral blood. The CDR3 region is CASSDSGLAGVTQYF. CDR3 nucleotides: TGTGCCAGCAGTGACTCCGGACTAGCGGGAGTTACGCAGTATTTT.